The clone carrying this TCR beta chain was seen only a few times. Data came from immunoSEQ multiplex PCR; TCRdb stores just in-frame clones and leaves some out. The sample has approximately 88,000 clones; around nine tenths are singletons. The data were taken from a study of blood T cell repertoires in COVID-19. For the study at large: PBMCs, B-cell-depleted T cells, or T cells were the source of the cDNA or gDNA that made up the material.

Germline-derived CDR1 and CDR2 are WSHSY and SAAADI. The CDR3 length is 12 residues. Trimming removed 8 bases from V and 6 bases from J; junction bases left unmatched: 6. The sequenced sample consisted of peripheral blood. This chain links TRBV10-2 with TRBJ1-2; TRBD1 matches at 7 bases. This sequence originates from a woman between 45 and 60 years old in a cohort sampled during active COVID-19. In DNA, the CDR3 is TGCGCCAGCTCGGGACAGTTGAATGGCTACACCTTC. It specifies CASSGQLNGYTF.